This passage covers 5 T cell receptor beta chains from one sample sequenced in a study of T-cell memory formation after mild COVID-19. TCRdb ran MiXCR on the 5' RACE reads and lists one entry per CDR3 protein. The sample records approximately 290,000 distinct CDR3 sequences, more than 15% being singletons. Specimen: PBMCs or a T cell subset sorted from them (not recorded which). The source is a man in his late teens or twenties who had mild COVID-19 (a few samples of this study predate the infection). Cell type and time point are not known.

The gene calls are TRBV20-1 and TRBJ2-5; 7 bases map to TRBD1. There are 15 residues in the CDR3. The V segment lost 6 bases and the J segment 2 bases; nucleotides outside the gene matches: 12. CDR1 is DFQATT, CDR2 SNEGSKA, per germline (reference sequence). The CDR3 loop reads CSATTRDRAQETQYF. CDR3 DNA sequence: TGCAGTGCCACCACCCGGGACAGAGCTCAAGAGACCCAGTACTTC.

There are a few counts of this clonotype. The CDR3 nucleotides are TGTGCCAGCAGTAGACAGGGTCGGGGGACTGAAGCTTTCTTT. Translating it yields CASSRQGRGTEAFF. This chain links TRBV9 with TRBJ1-1, with 7 bases lining up with TRBD1. Per germline, CDR1 SGDLS and CDR2 YYNGEE. J lost 5 bases, V lost 5 bases, and 9 bases had no gene match. The CDR3 runs to 14 residues.

The CDR3 coding sequence is TGTGCCAGCAGTTACTCGGGCGGGACAGGGGTCTCTGGGGCCAACGTCCTGACTTTC. Amino acids: CASSYSGGTGVSGANVLTF. The genes are TRBV6-2 or TRBV6-3 and TRBJ2-6, with TRBD1 matching over 10 bases. Germline CDR1 MNHEY, CDR2 SVGEGT. V lost 0 bases, J lost 0 bases, and 5 bases stayed unmatched. The CDR3 is 19 amino acids.

This clonotype was observed at least ten times. The CDR3, as DNA: TGCGCCAGCAGCAGGGACACCGGGGAGCTGTTTTTT. This translates into CASSRDTGELFF. The chain carries TRBV5-1 and TRBJ2-2; no clear D. Germline CDR1 reads SGHRS; CDR2 reads YFSETQ. The CDR3 length is 12 residues. Trimming removed 4 bases at V and 3 bases at J, with 4 bases between.

This clonotype appeared many times. V gene TRBV6-1 combines with J gene TRBJ1-1; a possible D gene is TRBD1 (6 bases). V was shortened by 6 bases and J by 1 base, with 9 bases between the two germline ends. The V gene's germline CDR1 is MNHNS and CDR2 SASEGT. CDR3 length: 13 amino acids. This chain's CDR3 is CASSADRNTEAFF. DNA for the CDR3: TGTGCCAGCAGCGCGGACAGGAACACTGAAGCTTTCTTT.